This entry concerns a single T cell receptor beta chain. Which antigen it targets is not known. No quality values exist for individual bases; no much larger clone is one base distant. The entire amount of isolated RNA was reverse transcribed using the High Capacity cDNA Reverse Transcription Kit, so the sequenced TCRB transcripts were expressed ones. For stem cell-like memory T cell samples, survey-depth immunoSEQ sequencing was used, averaging about 930,000 total reads per sample. Sorted cells were lysed in RLT buffer and RNA was extracted with DNase-treated RNeasy Micro or Mini kits, depending on cell number. Each cell subset was processed on its own to prevent cross-contamination, while patient and healthy donor samples were processed together. The immunoSEQ multiplex PCR was used to amplify TCRB sequences from cDNA, yielding 87-bp fragments that span the CDR3 region. Sequencing of the amplicons was performed on the Illumina HiSeq platform. On the study's bioinformatics: Synthetic template baselines were used to correct PCR bias computationally, reads within Hamming distance 2 were collapsed together, and singletons that could not be merged were discarded. By aligning reads against IMGT, V, D and J genes, CDR3 length, and insertions or deletions at six rearrangement sites were assigned. Clonotype counts were normalized to sorted cell number within each subset before computing true diversity and Gini coefficients with the tcR R package. The overlap coefficient, calculated on TCRB nucleotide sequences, was used to measure repertoire sharing. The source is immuneACCESS, and TCRdb retained only in-frame sequences with V and J called. Part of the clones is not carried over; for the studies checked, unresolved V genes explain less than half of this, and the remainder is unexplained. From that table come the V and J calls and clone size; the DNA was used to work out D and trimming. Recorded for this sample are 90,000 to 110,000 clones; under 40% of them occurred a single time. The top ten clonotypes cover over 0.05% of the sample.

A single peripheral blood draw of 90 to 150 mL on average was collected from each donor into heparinised tubes. Using a panel that included CD45RO, CCR7, CD25, CD127, CD95 and CD27, naive, central memory, regulatory and stem cell-like memory CD4+ T cells were sorted on a BD FACSAria II. A purity above 95% was achieved for all sorted populations. PBMCs were separated immediately by Lymphoprep density gradient centrifugation and were stained directly, without being cultured. So that batch effects would be minimized, each experiment stained and sorted samples in pairs, pairing one healthy donor with one patient. The CDR1 and CDR2 encoded by the germline V gene are MNHEY and SVGAGI. For this chain, trimming is 2 bases at the V end and 6 bases at the J end, and the number of junction bases without a gene match is 2. From the cysteine up to the phenylalanine, the CDR3 has a length of 13 residues. Only the CDR3 region is kept as DNA, spanning 39 bases read in frame from base 1.

This sample is part of a study of beta chain features in type 1 diabetes (dated by TCRdb to 2016 to 2018). Broadly, across the study: Mean age, gender distribution, total cell number and subset yield did not differ between patients and healthy donors. A total of roughly 99,000,000 sorted cells were examined across all samples, and the number of cells per subset was strongly correlated with RNA yield. The study compared the TCRB repertoires of sorted circulating CD4+ T cell subsets in recently diagnosed type 1 diabetes patients with those in matched healthy donors. Regulatory and stem cell-like memory subsets were isolated from only 8 patients and about eight healthy donors, whereas naive and central memory subsets came from all 30 or so donors.

Results and caveats for the whole study, not just this receptor: PCR might favor shorter templates, but patient and control samples were amplified and corrected together, so any skew would affect both groups equally. Because cDNA rather than genomic DNA was sequenced, highly expressing activated cells could have been over-represented, although no difference in activation and CD3 levels was found between groups. Because the HLA sub-analyses included only small numbers of individuals, any influence of HLA type on TCRB rearrangement was left unresolved. Fewer insertions and more nucleotide deletions at VDJ recombination sites were observed in patients with type 1 diabetes, implying thymic rearrangement abnormalities. Naive, central memory and regulatory TCRB repertoires appeared more similar among patients than among healthy donors. In all four CD4+ subsets, TCRB CDR3 length was moderately but significantly shorter in type 1 diabetes patients.

The chain was built from TRBV6-5 and TRBJ2-7, and 9 junctional nucleotides match TRBD1. The sequencing sample was made of stem cell memory CD4+ T cells from blood. Reading the label with the study, this specimen's cell subset or site is: stem cell-like memory CD4+ T cells. This receptor was obtained from a woman aged 18-35 years in good health. The CDR3 loop reads CASSYGTGSEQYF. The nucleotide sequence reads as follows: TGTGCCAGCAGTTACGGGACAGGGTCCGAGCAGTACTTC.